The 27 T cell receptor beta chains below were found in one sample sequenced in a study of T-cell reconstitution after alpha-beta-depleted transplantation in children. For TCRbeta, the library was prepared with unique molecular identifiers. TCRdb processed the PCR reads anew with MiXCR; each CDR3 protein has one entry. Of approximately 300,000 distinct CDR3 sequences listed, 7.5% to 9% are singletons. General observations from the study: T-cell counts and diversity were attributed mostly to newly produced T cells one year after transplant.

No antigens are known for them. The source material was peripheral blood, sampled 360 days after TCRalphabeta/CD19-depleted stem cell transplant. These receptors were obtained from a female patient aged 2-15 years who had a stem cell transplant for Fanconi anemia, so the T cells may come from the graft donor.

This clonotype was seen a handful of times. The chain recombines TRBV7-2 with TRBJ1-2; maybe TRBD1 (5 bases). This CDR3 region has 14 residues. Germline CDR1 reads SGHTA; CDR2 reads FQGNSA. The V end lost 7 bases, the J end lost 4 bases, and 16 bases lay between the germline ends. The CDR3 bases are TGTGCCAGCACCCCTAGGGTACAGGCCTATGGCTACACCTTC. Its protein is CASTPRVQAYGYTF.

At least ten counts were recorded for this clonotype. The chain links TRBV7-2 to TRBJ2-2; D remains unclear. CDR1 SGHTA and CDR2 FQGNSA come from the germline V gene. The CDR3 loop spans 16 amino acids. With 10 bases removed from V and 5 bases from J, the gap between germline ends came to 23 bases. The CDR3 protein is CANPPKGSYRTGELFF. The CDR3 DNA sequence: TGTGCCAACCCGCCTAAAGGAAGTTACCGAACCGGGGAGCTGTTTTTT.

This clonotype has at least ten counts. The CDR3 bases are TGTGCCATCAGTGAGATGGGGGGAGGGATACAAGAGACCCAGTACTTC. Its translation is CAISEMGGGIQETQYF. The V call is TRBV10-3, the J call TRBJ2-5, with 7 positions matching TRBD2. This CDR3 comprises 16 residues. The J segment lost 2 bases and the V segment lost 2 bases, leaving 8 bases of the junction unmatched. In germline, CDR1 is ENHRY, CDR2 SYGVKD.

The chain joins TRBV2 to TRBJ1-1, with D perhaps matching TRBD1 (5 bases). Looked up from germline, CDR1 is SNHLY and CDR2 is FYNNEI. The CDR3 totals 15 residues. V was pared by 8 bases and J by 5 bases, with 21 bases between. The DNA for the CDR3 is TGTGCCAGCTCCCCCCCGGGGGTAGCGAGGACTGAAGCTTTCTTT. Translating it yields CASSPPGVARTEAFF.

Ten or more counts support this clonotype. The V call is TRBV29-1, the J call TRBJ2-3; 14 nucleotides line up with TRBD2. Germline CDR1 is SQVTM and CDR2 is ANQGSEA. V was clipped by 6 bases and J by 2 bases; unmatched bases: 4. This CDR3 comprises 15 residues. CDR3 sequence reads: CSVETSGGVTDTQYF. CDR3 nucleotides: TGCAGCGTCGAGACTAGCGGGGGGGTCACAGATACGCAGTATTTT.

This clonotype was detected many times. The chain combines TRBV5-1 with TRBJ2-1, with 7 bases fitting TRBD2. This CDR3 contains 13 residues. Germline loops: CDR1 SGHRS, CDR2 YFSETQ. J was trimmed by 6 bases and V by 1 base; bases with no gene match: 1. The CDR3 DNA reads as TGCGCCAGCAGCTTGCGGACTAGCAATGAGCAGTTCTTC. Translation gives CASSLRTSNEQFF.

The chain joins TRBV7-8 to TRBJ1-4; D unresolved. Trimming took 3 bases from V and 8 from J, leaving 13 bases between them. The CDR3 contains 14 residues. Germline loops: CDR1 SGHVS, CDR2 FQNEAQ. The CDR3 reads CASSFRVWEEKLFF. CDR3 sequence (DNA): TGTGCCAGCAGCTTTCGTGTTTGGGAAGAAAAACTGTTTTTT. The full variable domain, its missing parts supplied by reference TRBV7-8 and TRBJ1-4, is GAGVSQSPRYKVAKRGQDVALRCDPISGHVSLFWYQQALGQGPEFLTYFQNEAQLDKSGLPSDRFFAERPEGSVSTLKIQRTQQEDSAVYLCASSFRVWEEKLFFGSGTQLSVL.

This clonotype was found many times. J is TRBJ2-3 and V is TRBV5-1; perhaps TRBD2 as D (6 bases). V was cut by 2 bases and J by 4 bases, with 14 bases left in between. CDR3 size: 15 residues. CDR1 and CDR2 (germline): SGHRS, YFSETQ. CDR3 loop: CASSFNKGLPDTQYF. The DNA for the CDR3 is TGCGCCAGCAGCTTCAATAAGGGACTCCCAGATACGCAGTATTTT.

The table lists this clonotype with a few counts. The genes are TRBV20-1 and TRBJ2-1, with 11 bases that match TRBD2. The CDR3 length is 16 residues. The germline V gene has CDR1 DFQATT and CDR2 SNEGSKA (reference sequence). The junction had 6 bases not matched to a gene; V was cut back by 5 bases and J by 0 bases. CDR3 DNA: TGCAGTGCTTACGCGACTAGCGGGGCCTCCTACAATGAGCAGTTCTTC. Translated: CSAYATSGASYNEQFF.

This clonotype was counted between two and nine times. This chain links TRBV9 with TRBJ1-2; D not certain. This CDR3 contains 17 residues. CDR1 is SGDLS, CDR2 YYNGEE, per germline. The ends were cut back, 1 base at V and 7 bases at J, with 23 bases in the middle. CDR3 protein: CASSVRPQRAFEVGYTF. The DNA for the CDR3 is TGTGCCAGCAGCGTAAGGCCCCAAAGAGCCTTCGAGGTTGGCTACACCTTC.

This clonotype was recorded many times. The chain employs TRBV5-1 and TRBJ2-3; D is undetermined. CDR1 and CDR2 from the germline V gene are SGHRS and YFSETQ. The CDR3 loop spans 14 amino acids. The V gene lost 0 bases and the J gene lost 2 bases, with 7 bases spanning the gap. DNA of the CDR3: TGCGCCAGCAGCTTGGTTGCCATCACAGATACGCAGTATTTT. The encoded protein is CASSLVAITDTQYF.

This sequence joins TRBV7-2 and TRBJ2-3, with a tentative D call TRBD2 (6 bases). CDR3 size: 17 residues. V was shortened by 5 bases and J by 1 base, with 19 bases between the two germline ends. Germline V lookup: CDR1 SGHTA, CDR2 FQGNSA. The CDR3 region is CASSPLSAGYGTDTQYF. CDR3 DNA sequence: TGTGCCAGCAGCCCACTCTCTGCGGGGTACGGCACAGATACGCAGTATTTT.

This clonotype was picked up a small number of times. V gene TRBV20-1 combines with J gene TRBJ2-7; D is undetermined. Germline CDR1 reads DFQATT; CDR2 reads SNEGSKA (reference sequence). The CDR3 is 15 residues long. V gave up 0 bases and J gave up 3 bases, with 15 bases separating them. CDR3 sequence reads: CSARDPSATLYEQYF. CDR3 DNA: TGCAGTGCTAGAGATCCGAGCGCAACCCTCTACGAGCAGTACTTC.

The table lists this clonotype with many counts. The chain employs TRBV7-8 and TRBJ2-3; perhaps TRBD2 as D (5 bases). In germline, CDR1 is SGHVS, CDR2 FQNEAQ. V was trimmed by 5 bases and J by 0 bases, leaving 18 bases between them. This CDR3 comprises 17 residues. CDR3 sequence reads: CASSPHWTRTSTDTQYF. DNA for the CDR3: TGTGCCAGCAGCCCACACTGGACTCGTACTAGCACAGATACGCAGTATTTT.

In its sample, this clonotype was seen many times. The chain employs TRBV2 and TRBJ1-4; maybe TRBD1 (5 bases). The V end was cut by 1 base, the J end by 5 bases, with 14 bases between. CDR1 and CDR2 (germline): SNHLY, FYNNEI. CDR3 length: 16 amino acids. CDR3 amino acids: CASSEDPMRGNEKLFF. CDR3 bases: TGTGCCAGCAGTGAAGACCCAATGAGGGGAAATGAAAAACTGTTTTTT.

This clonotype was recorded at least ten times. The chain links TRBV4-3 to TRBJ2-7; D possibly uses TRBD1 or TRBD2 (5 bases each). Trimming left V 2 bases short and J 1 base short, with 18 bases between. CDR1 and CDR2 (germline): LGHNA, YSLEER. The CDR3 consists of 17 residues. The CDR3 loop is CASSQNFDGTASYEQYF. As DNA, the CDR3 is TGCGCCAGCAGCCAAAACTTCGACGGGACGGCGTCCTACGAGCAGTACTTC.

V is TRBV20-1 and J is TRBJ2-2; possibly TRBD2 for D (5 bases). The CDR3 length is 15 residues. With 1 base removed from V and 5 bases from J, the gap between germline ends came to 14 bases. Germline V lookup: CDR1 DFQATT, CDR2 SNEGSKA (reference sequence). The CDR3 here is CSARGGGPGTGELFF. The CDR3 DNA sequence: TGCAGTGCTAGAGGGGGTGGGCCGGGGACCGGGGAGCTGTTTTTT.

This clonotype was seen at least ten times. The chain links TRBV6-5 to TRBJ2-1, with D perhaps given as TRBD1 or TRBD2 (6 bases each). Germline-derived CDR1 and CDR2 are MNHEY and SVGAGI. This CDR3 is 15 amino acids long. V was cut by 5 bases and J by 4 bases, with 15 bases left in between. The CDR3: CASSIQGGAYNEQFF. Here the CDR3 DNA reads TGTGCCAGCAGTATACAGGGAGGAGCTTACAATGAGCAGTTCTTC.

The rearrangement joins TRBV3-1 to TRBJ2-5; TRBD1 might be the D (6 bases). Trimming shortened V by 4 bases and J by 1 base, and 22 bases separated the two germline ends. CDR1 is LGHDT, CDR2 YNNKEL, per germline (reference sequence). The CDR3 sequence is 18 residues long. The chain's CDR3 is CASSLRRTGRVRQETQYF. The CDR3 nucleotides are TGTGCCAGCAGCCTAAGGAGAACAGGGAGAGTACGCCAAGAGACCCAGTACTTC.

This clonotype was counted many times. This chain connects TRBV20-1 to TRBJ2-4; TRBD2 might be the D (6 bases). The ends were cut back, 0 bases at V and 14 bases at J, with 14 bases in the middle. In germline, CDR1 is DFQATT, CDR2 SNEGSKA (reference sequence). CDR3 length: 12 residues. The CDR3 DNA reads TGCAGTGCTAGAGAGGGCGTGGGACTTGAGTACTTC. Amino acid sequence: CSAREGVGLEYF.

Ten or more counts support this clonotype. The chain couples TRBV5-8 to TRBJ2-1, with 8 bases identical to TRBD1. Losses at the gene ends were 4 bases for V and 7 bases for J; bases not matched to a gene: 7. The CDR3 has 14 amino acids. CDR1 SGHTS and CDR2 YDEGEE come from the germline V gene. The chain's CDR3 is CASSIGTGENEQFF. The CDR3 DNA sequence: TGTGCCAGCAGCATCGGGACAGGCGAGAATGAGCAGTTCTTC.

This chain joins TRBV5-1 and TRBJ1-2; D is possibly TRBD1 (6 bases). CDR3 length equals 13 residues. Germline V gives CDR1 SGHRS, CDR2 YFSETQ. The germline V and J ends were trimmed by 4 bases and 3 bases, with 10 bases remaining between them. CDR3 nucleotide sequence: TGCGCCAGCAGCGTACAGGGTGACTATGGCTACACCTTC. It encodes CASSVQGDYGYTF.

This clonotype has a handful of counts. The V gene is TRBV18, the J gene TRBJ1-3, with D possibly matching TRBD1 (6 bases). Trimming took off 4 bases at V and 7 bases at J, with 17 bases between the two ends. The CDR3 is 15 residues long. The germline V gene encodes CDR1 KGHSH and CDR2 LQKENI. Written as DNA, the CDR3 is TGTGCCAGCTCACGAACAGGGCCCTTACAGAACACCATATATTTT. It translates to CASSRTGPLQNTIYF.

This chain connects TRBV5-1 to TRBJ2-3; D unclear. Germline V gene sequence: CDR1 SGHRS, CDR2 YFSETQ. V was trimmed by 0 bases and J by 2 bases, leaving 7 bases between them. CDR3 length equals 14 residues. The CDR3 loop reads CASSLASYTDTQYF. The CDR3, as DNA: TGCGCCAGCAGCTTGGCCTCATACACAGATACGCAGTATTTT.

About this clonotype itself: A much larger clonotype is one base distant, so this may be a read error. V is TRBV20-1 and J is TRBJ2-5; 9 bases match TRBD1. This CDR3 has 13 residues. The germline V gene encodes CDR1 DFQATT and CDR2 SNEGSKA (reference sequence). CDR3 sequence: CSNRQGVTETQYF. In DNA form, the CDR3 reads TGCAGCAACCGACAGGGGGTGACAGAGACCCAGTACTTC.

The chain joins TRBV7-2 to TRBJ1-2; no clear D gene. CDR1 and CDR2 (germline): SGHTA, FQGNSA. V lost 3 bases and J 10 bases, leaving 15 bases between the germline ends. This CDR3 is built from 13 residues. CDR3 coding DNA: TGTGCCAGCAGCTTGGGCCTGGAATATTTCTACACCTTC. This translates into CASSLGLEYFYTF.

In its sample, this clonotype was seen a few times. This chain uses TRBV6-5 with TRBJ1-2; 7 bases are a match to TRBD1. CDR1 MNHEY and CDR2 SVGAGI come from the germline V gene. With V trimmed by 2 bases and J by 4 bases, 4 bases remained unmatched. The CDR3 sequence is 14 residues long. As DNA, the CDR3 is TGTGCCAGCAGTTACGGGGGACAGTTCTATGGCTACACCTTC. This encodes CASSYGGQFYGYTF.